This T cell receptor beta chain stems from a study of cytomegalovirus exposure and HLA in healthy donors (dated by TCRdb to 2017 to 2019). As for the study more broadly: According to an earlier analysis of 587 of the donors, 150 million to 200 million T cells yielded roughly 100 million unique TCR beta sequences and about 300 Gb of sequence data. Approximately 310 gigabases of sequencing data and about 92 million unique TCR sequences made up an early release that covered fewer than 650 HLA-typed donors. Of the approximately 400 genotyped donors, approximately 83% fell in the genetic ancestry cluster associated with self-reported Caucasian donors. The study was designed to test whether signatures of past pathogen exposure could be identified by cataloging public T cell receptors. The T cell repertoires of some 670 subjects were profiled by immunosequencing and related to cytomegalovirus serostatus. A separate validation cohort of about 110 different subjects was used in addition to the approximately 640-subject first cohort. To predict cytomegalovirus infection status, the study brought together high-throughput TCR immunosequencing, statistical association of individual TCRs with disease status, and machine learning. A later analysis re-analyzed previously published TCR beta repertoires from 500 to 700 donors and added high-resolution HLA genotyping to study TCR occurrence patterns. Rather than using new phenotypic data, the later analysis identified candidate immune exposures from TCR beta sequences and from how often those sequences occurred across donors. An earlier analysis of some 500 of the donors applied high-throughput TCR beta sequencing to assess whether each TCR beta V gene segment acted as functional or pseudogenic. Donor age, sex, ethnicity and CMV serostatus were compiled together with the repertoire data. Genome-wide SNP genotypes for about 65% of the roughly 670 donors were used in a later genetic analysis, which treated that subset as a discovery cohort. Every discovery cohort repertoire had been produced on one sequencing platform. HLA typing included class I and class II loci at four-digit resolution. The number of donors typed differed by locus, with 629-630 for A, B, C, DRB1 and DQB1, around 500 for DQA1, 606 for DPA1, and some 440 for DPB1. Several DR-DQ haplotypes were treated as single units for association and clustering because of strong linkage in the cohort. On average, approximately 250,000 unique TCR beta nucleotide sequences were sequenced per donor among 398 genotyped donors of the cohort, with roughly a sixth of those sequences being non-productive. Broader findings and caveats from the paper: A group of highly shared sequence variants was considered likely to be a technical artifact of the sequencing pipeline. According to a later analysis, TCR association rates differed among HLA loci, with DRB1 alleles showing the most associated TCRs and HLA-C alleles showing the fewest. Presence/absence analyses assumed roughly uniform sequencing depth across donors, an assumption that may not hold. This cohort had only TCR beta chains sequenced, and the lack of alpha or paired-chain data limited which features could be detected. The authors suggested that the approach could potentially be extended to other disease states and immunological phenotypes. The study listed approximately 160 TCR beta chains as associated with cytomegalovirus. Because counts were too low, about 18 rarely observed V segments, including chromosome 9 orphons, were excluded from the earlier analysis of roughly 580 of the donors. Because HLA typing was unavailable for some donors at each locus, only the typed subset was used in association tests. A later analysis associated about 17,000 TCR beta sequences with specific HLA alleles at a false discovery rate of 0.05. According to a later analysis, most CMV-associated TCR beta chains appeared to be HLA-restricted, and the HLA associations seemed to be driven largely by CMV exposure. A later analysis found that HLA-associated TCR beta chains were more clonally expanded and had lower generation probabilities than equally common non-associated chains. In a later analysis, several top co-occurrence clusters were reported to appear linked to parvovirus B19, influenza, CMV and Epstein-Barr virus. Strong co-occurrence of HLA alleles, especially DR and DQ, made assigning TCR associations to individual alleles difficult. The only immune exposure information available for the cohort was CMV serostatus. In a later genetic analysis, a missense DCLRE1C variant was associated with V-gene and J-gene trimming of TCR beta chains, and the association was replicated in an independent cohort. According to a later genetic analysis, donors in an Asian-associated ancestry cluster had fewer N-insertions in productive TCRs than the approximately 650-donor mean. A further reported finding was that TCR beta sequences accurately predicted the HLA-A and HLA-B alleles for most subjects in the first cohort. While some public TCRs were present in many individuals, most TCR sequences turned up only very rarely across donors. Cytomegalovirus status was reported to be diagnosed by the classifier with high specificity and sensitivity in both the original and validation cohorts. An earlier analysis of some 590 of the donors showed that most TCR beta V segments appeared in productive rearrangements either about 90% or about 30% of the time, which broadly matched IMGT annotations. Linkage disequilibrium might explain the correlated functional status among segregating V segments, but an unknown experimental factor could not be ruled out. In vitro tests confirmed that a few of the cytomegalovirus-associated TCR beta chains recognize cytomegalovirus antigens.

The cohort comprised some 730 healthy bone marrow donors. At the time of sampling, all cohort members were nominally healthy, though unrecorded immune exposures were likely present. The donor was CMV seronegative and belonged to the group of several hundred seronegative cohort members. Every donor gave a peripheral blood sample, and the peripheral blood mononuclear cells from that sample were used for TCR beta sequencing. Genomic DNA extraction from the blood cell samples was performed with the Qiagen DNeasy Blood Extraction Kit. Receptor amplification or capture employed the immunoSEQ multiplex PCR assay. For the multiplex PCR, a mixture combining 60 forward primers for TCR Vbeta segments and 13 reverse primers for TCR Jbeta segments was used. A multiplex PCR assay on genomic DNA amplified the CDR3 region of rearranged TCR beta genes. Amplified TCR beta libraries were sequenced as 87-base-pair reads on the Illumina HiSeq System. In the paper's pipeline: Across the 700 or so repertoires, a later analysis counted tens of millions of unique TCR beta chains, 9.5 million to 13 million of which were shared by at least two donors. A nearest-neighbor algorithm error-corrected the raw reads and collapsed the reads into unique sequences, merging closely related sequences to remove PCR and sequencing errors. CDR3 sequences were aligned to IMGT reference sequences to assign V, D and J gene segments. For a sequence to be retained, a match of at least six nucleotides to both a V gene segment and a J gene segment was required. A rearrangement counted as productive if the CDR3 had no stop codons and remained in frame with V and J, and every other rearrangement counted as non-productive. CDR3 was defined according to IMGT convention as the region running from the second conserved V-encoded cysteine to the conserved J-encoded phenylalanine. Sequences without an unambiguous match to a single V gene segment were excluded from the earlier analysis of several hundred of the donors. An earlier analysis of about 590 of the donors classified V segments as functional when productive rearrangements were above 56.7% and as segregating when the standard deviation between donors was above 5%. A statistical classification framework was built to diagnose cytomegalovirus status from the catalog of TCR beta chain sequences. A later analysis assigned V and J genes by comparing TCR nucleotide sequences with IMGT/GENE-DB human TR gene sequences. A later analysis assigned CDR3 sequences and most-parsimonious VDJ recombination scenarios with the TCRdist pipeline. A later analysis defined each TCR beta chain by its CDR3 amino acid sequence plus V-gene family, and excluded reads lacking a unique V-gene family. To address suspected cross-contamination and a sequencing artifact, a later analysis removed several hundred highly shared, low-generation-probability nucleotide sequences. In a later analysis, a clonal expansion index was calculated for each public chain from normalized within-repertoire ranks of inferred template counts. A later analysis computed generation probabilities with a VDJ recombination model fitted to out-of-frame rearrangements, and checked the results against IGoR. In a later analysis, hypergeometric tests were used to score TCR-TCR, TCR-HLA and TCR-CMV co-occurrence, with a repertoire-size bias correction applied to TCR pairs. In a later analysis, false discovery rates were estimated by permuting HLA or CMV assignments 20 times. In a later analysis, co-occurring TCRs were grouped using DBSCAN, and TCRdist sequence similarity was added for clustering within HLA-allele-positive subsets. Co-occurrence clustering excluded repertoires with fewer than 30,000 or more than 120,000 public chains, plus five with anomalous nucleotide sharing. TCRdb provides this immuneACCESS table in a form limited to in-frame rearrangements. Some clones are lacking; in checked studies, under half of them reflect an unresolved V gene, and why the rest are absent is not known. V and J calls and clone size are copied from that table; D and trimming were computed from the DNA. The sample yields about 160,000 clones; about four fifths were counted once. The top ten clones comprise about 4.7% of the sample.

Points on this clone: What this receptor recognizes is not known. No per-base quality is available; no much larger clone lies one base away.

This receptor was taken from a man aged 30 to 39 in good health and CMV-seronegative. Sequenced input: PBMCs.

The nucleotides are TGTGCCAGCACCCCGACAGCTAATTCACCCCTCCACTTT. It translates to CASTPTANSPLHF. The chain was built from TRBV11-1 and TRBJ1-6; TRBD1 is a weak D gene call, 5 bases matching. Looking up the germline V gene (reference sequence) yields CDR1 SGHAT and CDR2 FQDESV. The CDR3 numbers 13 residues from cysteine through phenylalanine. Only the CDR3 DNA is retained, 39 bases long and in frame from the first base. V loses 7 bases of germline sequence and J loses 6 bases, and the interval between the two ends is 10 bases.